The T cell receptor (beta chain) under discussion was sequenced for a study of T cell responses to AZD1222 COVID-19 vaccine. Study-level findings and limits: Across the whole spike, CD4 TCRs peaked at regions 160-218 and 743-854. Clonal diversity was possibly underestimated, and the donors were mostly white British, with more females. At baseline, seropositivity was found in only 5 to 7 AZD1222 recipients.

Germline V CDR1 and CDR2: LGHDT, YNNKEL (reference sequence). Trimming took 4 bases from V and 10 from J; bases not matched to a gene: 12. The CDR3 is made up of 15 amino acids. Notes on this clone: Antigen unknown.

Clones were read by immunoSEQ multiplex PCR, and TCRdb kept only the in-frame ones, dropping some. This sample has fewer than 200,000 clones, with around nine tenths found just once. The sequence was obtained from an adult who received the AZD1222 COVID-19 vaccine. This chain uses TRBV3-1 (or the pseudogene TRBV3-2) with TRBJ1-4; 7 bases map to TRBD1. The material was peripheral blood, obtained 28 days after the second AZD1222 dose. The CDR3 sequence: CASSPPGQSVGKLFF. The DNA for the CDR3 is TGTGCCAGCAGCCCGCCGGGACAGTCTGTTGGAAAACTGTTTTTT.